This T cell receptor (beta chain) was documented in a study of T cells in placental villitis. Study-level background: Two of the control placentae were obtained from preterm deliveries, but no significant pathology was found on examination. To test an allograft-versus-infection hypothesis, the study compared placental TCR-beta repertoires across three groups: villitis of unknown etiology, unaffected controls matched for gestational age, and infectious villitis. Study-wide findings and limitations: Because the paraffin blocks included small amounts of decidua, some of the captured T cells, particularly in controls, may have been decidual rather than villous infiltrates. Clonality was higher in villitis of unknown etiology placentae than in controls (median approximately 0.05 versus 0.006, p=0.0025), a result indicating clonal expansion. Bulk tissue sequencing could not distinguish helper, regulatory or cytotoxic T cells, nor maternal versus fetal T cells, and excluded gamma-delta receptors. Higher CMV-specific clone frequencies were found in infectious CMV cases than in villitis of unknown etiology (around 0.01 vs 0.001), and no difference in CMV-specific clone frequencies was seen between villitis of unknown etiology and controls.

The immunoSEQ v4 bias-controlled multiplex PCR assay, performed blinded to group allocation, was used to amplify TCR-beta CDR3 regions from genomic DNA. To estimate the quantities of nucleated cells and T cells in each sample, reference gene primers were included together with the TCR-beta primers. Sequencing of the libraries was performed on an Illumina MiSeq with a 100-cycle paired-end protocol. Concerning the study's data processing: The immunoSEQ Analyzer software was used to calculate diversity and richness, with richness measured by iChao1 and clonality based on Pielou evenness and Shannon diversity (range 0-1, where higher values mean less diversity). CDR3 amino acid sequences together with their V/J genes were searched in VDJdb for CMV, EBV and influenza A specificities using confidence 3 and substitution 2. The Morisita-Horn index was used to measure TCR-beta amino acid clonotype overlap among the villitis of unknown etiology, infectious villitis and control repertoires. TCRdb mirrors the immuneACCESS table, restricted to in-frame sequences. Some clones are absent from its copies; in checked studies, under half trace to an unresolved V gene, and the reason for the others is unknown. Clonal size and the V and J genes are those of that table, whereas D and trimming came from the DNA. Recorded for this sample are about 780 clones; around nine tenths of them occurred a single time. The ten largest account for roughly a tenth of the sample.

In regard to this clone: Its antigen is still unknown. There are no base qualities to consult, and no much larger clone falls within one base.

Under eleven control placentae without villitis were matched to the villitis of unknown etiology cases on the basis of gestational age at delivery. Placentae were collected after delivery and examined grossly and histologically before archival tissue was selected. Five 10-micron scrolls were cut from each FFPE block, and DNA was then isolated using the AllPrep DNA/RNA FFPE Tissue kit. NanoDrop was used to check DNA concentration and purity, and a Bioanalyzer was used to assess RNA quality. Sequenced: placental tissue containing maternal and fetal cells. This TCR came from a human donor in good health; the placental T cells may come from both mother and fetus.

The CDR3: CASSLGYRGDTQYF. The nucleotides are TGTGCCAGCAGCTTGGGATACAGGGGAGATACGCAGTATTTT. The chain links TRBV5-4 with TRBJ2-3, and 7 bases in between align with TRBD1. The germline V gene (reference sequence) supplies CDR1 SGHNT and CDR2 YYREEE. The CDR3 contains 14 residues, cysteine and phenylalanine counted. Just the 42-base CDR3 DNA is kept, in frame starting at base 1. The germline V end is reduced by 0 bases and the J end by 5 bases; junction bases left unmatched: 3. Extended through the reference TRBV5-4 and TRBJ2-3 proteins, this CDR3 yields the full variable domain: ETGVTQSPTHLIKTRGQQVTLRCSSQSGHNTVSWYQQALGQGPQFIFQYYREEENGRGNFPPRFSGLQFPNYSSELNVNALELDDSALYLCASSLGYRGDTQYFGPGTRLTVL.